The 15 T cell receptor beta chains below were found in one sample sequenced in a study of Ad26.COV2.S vaccination and SARS-CoV-2 variants. Repertoires were generated with immunoSEQ multiplex PCR, while TCRdb's copy carries only in-frame clones and drops some. Of hundreds of thousands of clones in the sample, approximately 90% were seen once. Stated treatment: around 19 received Ad26.COV2.S at low or high dose, single or two shots; five or six received placebo; per-sample allocation not given. It was on day 63 after the first vaccine or placebo injection that samples were taken. Sequences were derived from peripheral blood, sampled in a trial of Ad26.COV2.S vaccine versus placebo. The source is a person aged 18-60 years who received the Ad26.COV2.S COVID-19 vaccine or a placebo.

Worth noting for this clone: Different DNA sequences within this sample yield the same CDR3. The chain carries TRBV6-5 and TRBJ1-1; D might be TRBD1 (6 bases). The CDR3 runs 15 residues. V shed 7 bases and J shed 2 bases, with 17 bases lying between them. Germline CDR1 MNHEY, CDR2 SVGAGI. In nucleotides, the CDR3 is TGTGCCAGCAACATAAACAGGGTCCTCAACACTGAAGCTTTCTTT. Translation gives CASNINRVLNTEAFF.

This rearrangement joins TRBV6-5 to TRBJ1-3; D remains ambiguous. Trimming removed 7 bases from V and 0 bases from J, with 13 bases in between. CDR1 is MNHEY and CDR2 is SVGAGI in the germline V gene. CDR3 length: 15 residues. The CDR3 sequence is CASKVVRDSGNTIYF. The CDR3 DNA is TGTGCCAGCAAGGTCGTCCGGGACTCTGGAAACACCATATATTTT.

The chain has TRBV6-5 and TRBJ1-2; 10 bases map to TRBD1. This CDR3 spans 16 amino acids. V lost 2 bases to trimming and J lost 2 bases; unmatched junction nucleotides: 5. Germline V gene sequence: CDR1 MNHEY, CDR2 SVGAGI. In nucleotides, the CDR3 is TGTGCCAGCAGTTACCGCGGGACAGGGGCAAACTATGGCTACACCTTC. This encodes CASSYRGTGANYGYTF.

The rearrangement links TRBV7-2 to TRBJ1-2, with D hard to call. This CDR3 spans 13 amino acids. V lost 5 bases to trimming and J lost 2 bases, with 9 bases between them. Germline assignment: CDR1 SGHTA and CDR2 FQGNSA. The CDR3 spells CASSLRENYGYTF. The CDR3 nucleotides read TGTGCCAGCAGCCTAAGGGAAAACTATGGCTACACCTTC.

Only one count was recorded for this clone. The rearrangement links TRBV6-5 to TRBJ1-3, with 8 bases that match TRBD1. Germline V CDR1 and CDR2: MNHEY, SVGAGI. Losses at the gene ends were 6 bases for V and 3 bases for J; bases not matched to a gene: 4. This CDR3 is 14 amino acids long. The CDR3 coding sequence is TGTGCCAGCAGCTTCAGGGGGCTTGGAAACACCATATATTTT. Protein product: CASSFRGLGNTIYF.

J is TRBJ2-2 and V is TRBV3-1 (or the pseudogene TRBV3-2), with 12 bases identical to TRBD2. The CDR3 is 18 residues long. The V gene end was trimmed by 1 base and the J gene end by 4 bases; junction bases not matched to a gene: 7. Germline loops: CDR1 LGHDT, CDR2 YNNKEL (reference sequence). The CDR3 protein is CASSQVLTSGGPTGELFF. In nucleotides, the CDR3 is TGTGCCAGCAGCCAAGTGCTAACTAGCGGGGGGCCCACCGGGGAGCTGTTTTTT.

The chain uses TRBV29-1 and TRBJ2-6; D might be TRBD1 (7 bases). Germline CDR1 is SQVTM and CDR2 is ANQGSEA. V was shortened by 7 bases and J by 0 bases, with 16 bases between the two germline ends. The CDR3 spans 16 residues. The CDR3 here is CSGGDRGFSGANVLTF. CDR3 coding DNA: TGCAGCGGCGGGGACAGAGGATTCTCTGGGGCCAACGTCCTGACTTTC.

This clone was counted a single time. V and J are TRBV18 and TRBJ1-5; weak D call: TRBD1 (5 bases). Germline CDR1 is KGHSH and CDR2 is LQKENI. The CDR3 runs 18 residues. V shed 1 base and J shed 1 base, with 17 bases lying between them. CDR3 DNA: TGTGCCAGCTCACCACTTCCCCGGGACCCTCGGAGCAATCAGCCCCAGCATTTT. Translating it yields CASSPLPRDPRSNQPQHF. The complete variable domain, with remaining parts taken from reference TRBV18 and TRBJ1-5, reads NAGVMQNPRHLVRRRGQEARLRCSPMKGHSHVYWYRQLPEEGLKFMVYLQKENIIDESGMPKERFSAEFPKEGPSILRIQQVVRGDSAAYFCASSPLPRDPRSNQPQHFGDGTRLSIL.

With respect to this clone: Within the sample, other DNA sequences also encode this same CDR3. V gene TRBV19 combines with J gene TRBJ2-6; 8 bases are a match to TRBD1. Germline CDR1 is LNHDA and CDR2 is SQIVND (reference sequence). CDR3 size: 16 residues. After removal of 2 bases from V and 0 bases from J, the junction contained 0 bases not matched to a gene. CDR3 residues: CASSIQGASGANVLTF. CDR3 in DNA: TGTGCCAGTAGTATACAGGGGGCCTCTGGGGCCAACGTCCTGACTTTC.

The V gene is TRBV27, the J gene TRBJ2-1; possible D gene TRBD1, 5 bases. Looked up from germline, CDR1 is MNHEY and CDR2 is SMNVEV (reference sequence). The CDR3 has 13 amino acids. Between the trimmed V and J ends, which lost 6 bases and 3 bases, there was a span of 9 bases. The CDR3 DNA is TGTGCCAGCAGCAGGACAATCTACAATGAGCAGTTCTTC. Amino acid sequence: CASSRTIYNEQFF.

The CDR3 protein is CASSDGQVIDPGEQFF. The CDR3 coding sequence is TGTGCCAGCAGCGACGGACAGGTAATTGATCCAGGTGAGCAGTTCTTC. V usage is TRBV3-1 (or the pseudogene TRBV3-2) and J usage is TRBJ2-1; 7 nucleotides line up with TRBD1. Germline V gene lookup returns CDR1 LGHDT and CDR2 YNNKEL (reference sequence). J lost 9 bases, V lost 5 bases, and 16 bases had no gene match. This CDR3 is built from 16 residues.

The chain links TRBV15 to TRBJ1-6, with D maybe TRBD1 (5 bases). Per the germline V gene, CDR1 is LNHNV and CDR2 is YYDKDF (reference sequence). V lost 1 base, J lost 6 bases, and 13 bases lay in between. The CDR3 totals 16 residues. The CDR3 region is CATSRAGARSNSPLHF. In DNA, the CDR3 is TGTGCCACCAGCAGAGCCGGGGCCCGAAGTAATTCACCCCTCCACTTT. The variable domain in full, completed from reference TRBV15 and TRBJ1-6, reads DAMVIQNPRYQVTQFGKPVTLSCSQTLNHNVMYWYQQKSSQAPKLLFHYYDKDFNNEADTPDNFQSRRPNTSFCFLDIRSPGLGDTAMYLCATSRAGARSNSPLHFGNGTRLTVT.

The chain carries TRBV7-8 and TRBJ1-2; D perhaps matches TRBD1 (5 bases). The length of the CDR3 is 14 residues. Trimming left V 5 bases short and J 6 bases short, with 16 bases between. In germline, CDR1 is SGHVS, CDR2 FQNEAQ. CDR3 nucleotides: TGTGCCAGCAGCCCTATGGGGGGTCGAGATGGCTACACCTTC. Translated: CASSPMGGRDGYTF.

The chain has TRBV9 and TRBJ2-2; a weak D match, TRBD2 (5 bases). The CDR3 covers 16 residues. Germline loops: CDR1 SGDLS, CDR2 YYNGEE. Trimming took off 6 bases at V and 0 bases at J, with 15 bases between the two ends. CDR3 bases: TGTGCCAGCACCCACGGACTTCCCCCGAACACCGGGGAGCTGTTTTTT. Translation gives CASTHGLPPNTGELFF.

The chain uses TRBV7-9 and TRBJ2-1; D gene ambiguous. The CDR3 extends over 18 amino acids. Germline CDR1 is SEHNR and CDR2 is FQNEAQ (reference sequence). Between the trimmed V and J ends, which lost 1 base and 2 bases, there was a span of 18 bases. CDR3 residues: CASSLGGSELGPYNEQFF. CDR3 in DNA: TGTGCCAGCAGCTTAGGGGGAAGCGAGCTAGGCCCCTACAATGAGCAGTTCTTC.